This T cell receptor beta chain was identified in a study of cytomegalovirus exposure and HLA in healthy donors (dated by TCRdb to 2015 to 2018). Background for the entire study: An earlier analysis of roughly 500 of the donors reported 276 Gb of sequence data and 100 million to 120 million unique TCR beta sequences obtained from 150 million to 200 million T cells. Roughly 310 gigabases of sequencing data and 78 million or so unique TCR sequences were included in an early release covering roughly 700 HLA-typed donors. In addition to the first cohort of roughly 670 subjects, a separate validation cohort of 130 or so different subjects was used. Both class I and class II loci were covered by HLA typing, at four-digit resolution. The later analysis used no new phenotypic data to find candidate immune exposures, relying instead on TCR beta sequences and their occurrence across donors. The genetic ancestry cluster associated with self-reported Caucasian donors included approximately 85% of the 350 to 500 genotyped donors. Using immunosequencing, the study profiled T cell repertoires from fewer than 850 subjects and related those repertoires to cytomegalovirus serostatus. All discovery cohort repertoires had been generated on a single sequencing platform. Alongside the repertoire data, information on donor age, sex, ethnicity and CMV serostatus was compiled. An earlier analysis of 587 of the donors applied high-throughput TCR beta sequencing to assess whether each TCR beta V gene segment acted as functional or pseudogenic. A later analysis re-examined previously published TCR beta repertoires from just over 650 donors and added high-resolution HLA genotyping to investigate patterns of TCR occurrence. Several DR-DQ haplotypes were treated as single units for association and clustering because of strong linkage in the cohort. High-throughput TCR immunosequencing, statistical association of individual TCRs with disease status, and machine learning were combined to predict cytomegalovirus infection status. Typing coverage differed by locus: A, B, C, DRB1 and DQB1 were typed in about 620-630 donors, DQA1 in 522, DPA1 in some 600, and DPB1 in 472. In a later genetic analysis, genome-wide SNP genotypes for about three fifths of the roughly 670 donors were used, and that subset was treated as a discovery cohort. The study aimed to test whether signatures of past pathogen exposure could be identified by cataloging public T cell receptors. Among almost 400 genotyped donors of the cohort, an average of roughly 240,000 unique TCR beta nucleotide sequences were sequenced per donor, around 20% of them non-productive.

Remarks on this clone: Its antigen specificity is not known. Base quality data are lacking; no much larger clone is found one base away.

The investigation overall reported the following: In a later analysis, around 17,000 TCR beta sequences were associated with specific HLA alleles at a false discovery rate of 0.05. Cytomegalovirus status was reported to be diagnosed by the classifier with high specificity and sensitivity in both the original and validation cohorts. An association between a missense DCLRE1C variant and V-gene and J-gene trimming of TCR beta chains was found in a later genetic analysis and replicated in an independent cohort. CMV serostatus was the only immune exposure information available for the cohort. A total of about 150 TCR beta chains were listed by the study as associated with cytomegalovirus. Correlated functional status among segregating V segments might reflect linkage disequilibrium, but an unknown experimental factor could not be ruled out. Presence/absence analyses assumed roughly uniform sequencing depth across donors, an assumption that may not hold. In vitro tests confirmed that a few of the cytomegalovirus-associated TCR beta chains recognize cytomegalovirus antigens. In a later analysis, the rate of TCR association differed among HLA loci, with DRB1 alleles having the most associated TCRs and HLA-C alleles having the fewest. A cluster of highly shared sequence variants was judged likely to represent a technical artifact of the sequencing pipeline. Because some donors lacked HLA typing at each locus, the association tests relied only on the typed subset. A later analysis found that HLA-associated TCR beta chains were more clonally expanded and had lower generation probabilities than equally common non-associated chains. Some IMGT-functional V segments, including TRBV6-2 and TRBV6-3, could not be told apart with the 87-base-pair reads, so those segments were excluded. A further reported finding was that TCR beta sequences accurately predicted the HLA-A and HLA-B alleles for most subjects in the first cohort. When HLA alleles, especially DR and DQ, strongly co-occurred, TCR associations were difficult to assign to individual alleles. Most CMV-associated TCR beta chains appeared to be HLA-restricted in a later analysis, and the HLA associations seemed to be driven largely by CMV exposure. The cohort was sequenced for TCR beta chains only, and without alpha or paired-chain data the features that could be detected were limited. The authors suggested that the approach could potentially be extended to other disease states and immunological phenotypes. While some public TCRs were present in many individuals, most TCR sequences turned up only very rarely across donors. Broadly in line with IMGT annotations, most TCR beta V segments showed up in productive rearrangements about 87% or about 30% of the time in an earlier analysis of under 700 of the donors. Approximately 18 rarely observed V segments, including chromosome 9 orphons, were excluded from the earlier analysis of approximately 500 of the donors because counts were too low. A later genetic analysis reported fewer N-insertions in productive TCRs among donors in an Asian-associated ancestry cluster than the approximately 700-donor mean. According to a later analysis, parvovirus B19, influenza, CMV and Epstein-Barr virus appeared linked to several top co-occurrence clusters.

The germline V gene encodes CDR1 LNHDA and CDR2 SQIVND (reference sequence). Spanning cysteine to phenylalanine, the CDR3 consists of 15 amino acids. Only the CDR3 DNA is retained, 45 bases long and in frame from the first base. Unmatched junction bases come to 7, with V trimmed by 5 bases and J by 3 bases. The cohort was made up of 666 healthy bone marrow donors. At the time of sampling, all cohort members were nominally healthy, though unrecorded immune exposures were likely present. The donor tested CMV seronegative, placing the donor among the 300 to 450 seronegative members of the cohort. Every donor gave a peripheral blood sample, and the peripheral blood mononuclear cells from that sample were used for TCR beta sequencing. The Qiagen DNeasy Blood Extraction Kit was used to extract genomic DNA from the blood cell samples. The method was the immunoSEQ multiplex PCR assay. For the multiplex PCR, a mixture combining 60 forward primers for TCR Vbeta segments and 13 reverse primers for TCR Jbeta segments was used. The CDR3 region of rearranged TCR beta genes was amplified from genomic DNA by a multiplex PCR assay. The amplified TCR beta libraries were sequenced on the Illumina HiSeq System as 87-base-pair reads. The study's own analysis went as follows. A later analysis tallied some 79 million unique TCR beta chains across the 550 to 850 repertoires, and approximately 12 million of those chains were shared by two or more donors. Raw reads were error-corrected and collapsed into unique sequences by a nearest-neighbor algorithm in which closely related sequences were merged to remove PCR and sequencing errors. To assign V, D and J gene segments, CDR3 sequences were aligned to IMGT reference sequences. For a sequence to be retained, a match of at least six nucleotides was required to both a V gene segment and a J gene segment. Rearrangements were classified as productive when the CDR3 lacked stop codons and remained in frame with V and J, and all other rearrangements were classified as non-productive. Following IMGT convention, CDR3 was defined as the stretch from the second conserved V-encoded cysteine to the conserved J-encoded phenylalanine. In an earlier analysis of approximately 590 of the donors, sequences lacking an unambiguous match to a single V gene segment were excluded. An earlier analysis of some 500 of the donors classified V segments as functional when productive rearrangements were above 56.7% and as segregating when the standard deviation between donors was above 5%. A statistical classification framework was developed to diagnose cytomegalovirus status using the catalog of TCR beta chain sequences. In a later analysis, V and J genes were assigned by comparing TCR nucleotide sequences against IMGT/GENE-DB human TR gene sequences. In a later analysis, CDR3 sequences and most-parsimonious VDJ recombination scenarios were assigned using the TCRdist pipeline. In a later analysis, every TCR beta chain was defined by the combination of its CDR3 amino acid sequence and its V-gene family, and reads without a unique V-gene family were dropped. As a way to deal with suspected cross-contamination and a sequencing artifact, a later analysis dropped 450 to 700 nucleotide sequences that were highly shared and had low generation probability. In a later analysis, a clonal expansion index for each public chain was calculated from normalized within-repertoire ranks of inferred template counts. A later analysis computed generation probabilities with a VDJ recombination model fitted to out-of-frame rearrangements, and checked the results against IGoR. Hypergeometric tests were used in a later analysis to score TCR-TCR, TCR-HLA and TCR-CMV co-occurrence, with a repertoire-size bias correction applied to the TCR pairs. A later analysis estimated false discovery rates by permuting HLA or CMV assignments 20 times. In a later analysis, co-occurring TCRs were grouped using DBSCAN, and TCRdist sequence similarity was added for clustering within HLA-allele-positive subsets. For co-occurrence clustering, repertoires with fewer than 30,000 or more than 120,000 public chains were excluded, along with roughly 5 repertoires with anomalous nucleotide sharing. What TCRdb holds here is the immuneACCESS table cut down to in-frame rearrangements. Part of the clones is not present; checked against another copy, under half of the missing clones reflect an unresolved V gene, and the others are unexplained. The V and J calls and clone size were taken over from that table, and D and trimming were inferred from the DNA. Present in this sample are some 140,000 clones, approximately 80% of which were seen just once. The biggest ten clones account for about 2% of the sample.

The chain is encoded by TRBV19 joined to TRBJ2-3, and 8 bases in between align with TRBD1. The sample taken for sequencing was PBMCs. This sequence was found in a man aged 25-45 years in good health and CMV-seronegative. The DNA sequence is TGTGCCAGTAGTCAACAGGGGGAAGAGACAGATACGCAGTATTTT. This encodes CASSQQGEETDTQYF.